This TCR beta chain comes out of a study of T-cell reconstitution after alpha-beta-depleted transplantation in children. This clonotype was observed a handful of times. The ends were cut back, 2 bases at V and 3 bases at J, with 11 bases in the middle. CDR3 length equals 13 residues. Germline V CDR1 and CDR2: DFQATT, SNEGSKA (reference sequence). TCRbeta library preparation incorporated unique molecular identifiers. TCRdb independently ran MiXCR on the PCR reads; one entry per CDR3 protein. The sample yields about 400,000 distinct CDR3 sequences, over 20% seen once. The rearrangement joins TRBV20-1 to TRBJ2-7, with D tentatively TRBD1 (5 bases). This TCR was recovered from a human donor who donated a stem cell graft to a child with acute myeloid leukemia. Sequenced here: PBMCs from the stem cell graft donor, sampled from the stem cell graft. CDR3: CSARPDSHYEQYF. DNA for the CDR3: TGCAGTGCTAGACCAGACAGCCACTACGAGCAGTACTTC.